This TCR beta chain was observed in a study of neurological immune-mediated disorders. There are many counts of this clonotype. TCRdb independently ran MiXCR on the 5' RACE reads; one entry per CDR3 protein. The sample holds more than 13,000 distinct CDR3 sequences; approximately 7.6% are singletons and the top ten take approximately 24%. Sorted libraries came from 950,000 to 1,000,000 CD4+ or CD8+ T cells. What was sequenced was CD8+ T cells from blood. This clonotype was sampled from a woman between 35 and 50 years old in good health.

The CDR3 coding sequence is TGTGCCAGCAATAAGGACAGCCTTGGGCAGCCCCAGCATTTT. As protein: CASNKDSLGQPQHF. V gene TRBV5-5 combines with J gene TRBJ1-5, with D possibly matching TRBD1 (6 bases). V was pared by 6 bases and J by 7 bases, with 17 bases between. The length of the CDR3 is 14 residues. Per the germline V gene, CDR1 is SGHKS and CDR2 is YYEKEE (reference sequence).